Below, one TCR beta chain is given with its context. This specimen comes from a study of blood T cell repertoires in COVID-19. The CDR3 extends over 15 amino acids. With 1 base removed from V and 2 bases from J, the gap between germline ends came to 12 bases. CDR1 is SGHRS and CDR2 is YFSETQ in the germline V gene. Repertoires were generated with immunoSEQ multiplex PCR, while TCRdb's copy carries only in-frame clones and drops some. The sample lists a few hundred thousand clones, approximately 88% occurring once. The sequenced sample consisted of peripheral blood. The TCR comes from a woman between 65 and 79 years old with COVID-19, enrolled during active disease. The V gene is TRBV5-1, the J gene TRBJ2-5; D is unclear. The CDR3 coding sequence is TGCGCCAGCAGCTTGACGGTAAACTCTCAAGAGACCCAGTACTTC. Its translation is CASSLTVNSQETQYF.